These T cell receptor beta chains were read from a single sample in a study of T-cell reconstitution after alpha-beta-depleted transplantation in children. In TCRdb, the PCR reads were re-called with MiXCR into one record per CDR3 protein. The data show around 700,000 distinct CDR3 sequences, around 13% seen once. Source: PBMCs, taken before TCRalphabeta/CD19-depleted stem cell transplant. The receptors stem from a girl aged 2 to 10 with congenital amegakaryocytic thrombocytopenia, due to receive a stem cell transplant. CDR3s include the opening cysteine and the closing phenylalanine or tryptophan. The order of the fields is clone size, V gene, D gene, J gene, CDR3 DNA, CDR3 protein. The D gene is left open where the match is weak. Some rows mark clone size as missing; the rest say once, few, many or name a class of expanded clone.

size: many
V: TRBV10-3
D: TRBD1
J: TRBJ1-1
DNA: TGTGCCATCAGTTTAGGGACAGAGACTGAAGCTTTCTTT
CDR3: CAISLGTETEAFF

size: few
V: TRBV7-8
D: TRBD2
J: TRBJ2-3
DNA: TGTGCCGCGGGAGGAGAAACTAGCACAGATACGCAGTATTTT
CDR3: CAAGGETSTDTQYF

size: -
V: TRBV2
D: -
J: TRBJ2-4
DNA: TGTGCCAGCAGGGGTGACATTCAGTACTTC
CDR3: CASRGDIQYF

size: medium-sized
V: TRBV20-1
D: -
J: TRBJ2-1
DNA: TGCAGTGCTAGAGGGATTGTGGATGAGCAGTTCTTC
CDR3: CSARGIVDEQFF

size: few
V: TRBV5-6
D: TRBD2
J: TRBJ2-7
DNA: TGTGCCAGCAGCTTGTGGGGGACTACCGATTTC
CDR3: CASSLWGTTDF

size: few
V: TRBV12-5
D: -
J: TRBJ2-1
DNA: TGTGCTAGTGGTTTGTCCCCACAAAATCTTCCCTCCTACAATGAGCAGTTCTTC
CDR3: CASGLSPQNLPSYNEQFF

size: many
V: TRBV20-1
D: TRBD1
J: TRBJ1-2
DNA: TGCAGTGCTAGAGAAACAGGGGATGGCTACACCTTC
CDR3: CSARETGDGYTF

size: many
V: TRBV7-9
D: TRBD1
J: TRBJ2-3
DNA: TGTGCCAGCAGCGAGATACAGGGGATGGATACGCAGTATTTT
CDR3: CASSEIQGMDTQYF

size: few
V: TRBV12-3/TRBV12-4
D: -
J: TRBJ1-2
DNA: TGTGCCAGCAGTCATCCCCCGGGTGGCTACACCTTC
CDR3: CASSHPPGGYTF

size: many
V: TRBV6-1
D: -
J: TRBJ1-2
DNA: TGTGCCAGCAGTGAACCCGGGAGAGGGCTCGTGGGCTACACCTTC
CDR3: CASSEPGRGLVGYTF

size: many
V: TRBV7-9
D: -
J: TRBJ1-1
DNA: TGCGCCAGCAGCTTGGGATCGAACACTGAAGCTTTCTTT
CDR3: CASSLGSNTEAFF

size: few
V: TRBV29-1
D: -
J: TRBJ2-1
DNA: TGCAGCACTCGGTCCTCGCCCCCCATCTTGGACAATGAGCAGTTCTTC
CDR3: CSTRSSPPILDNEQFF

size: few
V: TRBV7-9
D: -
J: TRBJ2-3
DNA: TGTGCCAGCAGCTTAGATGTCCTCCACACAGATACGCAGTATTTT
CDR3: CASSLDVLHTDTQYF

size: -
V: TRBV7-9
D: -
J: TRBJ1-2
DNA: TGTGCCAGCAGCTCACCTTCGGAGGGAGTGATCTATGGCTACACCTTC
CDR3: CASSSPSEGVIYGYTF

size: many
V: TRBV5-1
D: TRBD2
J: TRBJ2-1
DNA: TGCGCCAGCAGCTTGGACACTCTAGCGGGAGGCTCCTACAATGAGCAGTTCTTC
CDR3: CASSLDTLAGGSYNEQFF

size: many
V: TRBV12-3/TRBV12-4
D: -
J: TRBJ1-2
DNA: TGTGCCAGCAGCTCGGGGTCCTATGGCTACACCTTC
CDR3: CASSSGSYGYTF

size: few
V: TRBV9
D: -
J: TRBJ2-3
DNA: TGTGCCAGCAGCGTAGCGGACTGGGCCGGCACAGATACGCAGTATTTT
CDR3: CASSVADWAGTDTQYF

size: many
V: TRBV7-7
D: -
J: TRBJ2-2
DNA: TGTGCCAGCAGCTCCCTCAGCTCAACGAACACCGGGGAGCTGTTTTTT
CDR3: CASSSLSSTNTGELFF

size: many
V: TRBV3-1
D: -
J: TRBJ2-7
DNA: TGTGCCAGCAGCTTTGGGGACCCCGAGGATAACTACGAGCAGTACTTC
CDR3: CASSFGDPEDNYEQYF

size: few
V: TRBV7-9
D: -
J: TRBJ2-2
DNA: TGTGCCAGCAGTTCGGGCCTCGATTCCGGGGAGCTGTTTTTT
CDR3: CASSSGLDSGELFF

size: -
V: TRBV4-2
D: -
J: TRBJ1-5
DNA: TGTGCCAGCGCCTTACGACCGGGAGGGGCAGGGGCGGGAAATCAGCCCCAGCATTTT
CDR3: CASALRPGGAGAGNQPQHF

size: -
V: TRBV3-1
D: -
J: TRBJ1-2
DNA: TGTGCCAGCAGCCAAGAAATGAGTTACGTCTACACCTTC
CDR3: CASSQEMSYVYTF

size: few
V: TRBV4-2
D: -
J: TRBJ2-1
DNA: TGTGCCAGCAGCCAAGAGACGACGGGGAGGGGGAATGAGCAGTTCTTC
CDR3: CASSQETTGRGNEQFF

size: -
V: TRBV12-3/TRBV12-4
D: -
J: TRBJ2-7
DNA: TGTGCCAGCACTGAGTGTATCGGGGAGCAGTACTTC
CDR3: CASTECIGEQYF